The present T cell receptor beta chain was sequenced within a study of T-cell memory formation after mild COVID-19. Study-level points and caveats: While clones contracting from day 15 to 85 were balanced between CD4 and CD8, later expanders leaned CD4+.

Regarding this clonotype: What it binds is unknown.

TCRdb re-called the 5' RACE reads through MiXCR, storing one row per CDR3 protein. Of over 500,000 distinct CDR3 sequences detected, around 15% appear once; the ten largest clones hold approximately 8.1%. The CDR3 has 12 residues. Germline-derived CDR1 and CDR2 are SEHNR and FQNEAQ (reference sequence). Trimming shortened V by 2 bases and J by 9 bases, and 10 bases separated the two germline ends. This clonotype originated in an adult woman who had mild COVID-19 (a few samples of this study predate the infection). Cell type and time point are not known. V usage is TRBV7-9 and J usage is TRBJ1-2; no clear D. Sequences were obtained from PBMCs or a T cell subset sorted from them (not recorded which). The CDR3 DNA reads as TGTGCCAGCAGCTTAACCTTGGGGAGCTACACCTTC. Protein sequence: CASSLTLGSYTF. The full variable domain, rest sourced from reference TRBV7-9 and TRBJ1-2, is DTGVSQNPRHKITKRGQNVTFRCDPISEHNRLYWYRQTLGQGPEFLTYFQNEAQLEKSRLLSDRFSAERPKGSFSTLEIQRTEQGDSAMYLCASSLTLGSYTFGSGTRLTVV.